This TCR beta chain was sequenced for a study of blood T cell repertoires in COVID-19. Study at large: Material from acute and convalescent COVID-19 was sourced from the United States, Italy and Spain. Nucleic acid was either cDNA or gDNA, and it came from T cells, B-cell-depleted T cells, or PBMCs.

In the authors' methods: Researchers report that nucleated cell counts were estimated from reference gene primer amplification. Sequenced by immunoSEQ multiplex PCR; TCRdb stores in-frame clones only, minus some. V and J calls and clone size are those listed in that table; D and trimming were worked out from the DNA. The sample records roughly 320,000 clones, around 89% being singletons. Seattle's enrolled individuals joined amid active infection and were then monitored longitudinally. Germline V gives CDR1 KGHDR, CDR2 SFDVKD. The V and J ends lost 3 bases and 7 bases respectively, with 11 bases between them. This CDR3 comprises 13 residues.

The rearrangement joins TRBV24-1 to TRBJ1-2, with unresolved D. This TCR was recovered from a woman aged 45-60 years with COVID-19, enrolled during active disease. The sequencing input was peripheral blood. The CDR3 DNA follows: TGTGCCACCAGTGATGCCTTGGAGGTTGGCTACACCTTC. Protein product: CATSDALEVGYTF.